Following are 12 T cell receptor beta chains from one sample sequenced in a study of T cell responses to AZD1222 COVID-19 vaccine. Profiling relied on immunoSEQ multiplex PCR, and the TCRdb table lists in-frame clones only, not all of them. The table shows about 92,000 clones, with approximately 91% occurring only once. The sequences come from peripheral blood, collected on day 0 of AZD1222 vaccination. The receptors were sampled from an adult in good health.

V and J are TRBV10-3 and TRBJ2-5; the D gene is possibly TRBD2 (7 bases). Germline-derived CDR1 and CDR2 are ENHRY and SYGVKD. V was pared by 2 bases and J by 0 bases, with 13 bases between. There are 16 residues in the CDR3. The CDR3 here is CAISELRGGDQETQYF. For the CDR3, the DNA is TGTGCCATCAGTGAGCTGCGCGGGGGCGACCAAGAGACCCAGTACTTC.

The chain employs TRBV21-1 and TRBJ1-1. TRBV21-1 is an annotated pseudogene. This CDR3 comprises 17 residues. CDR3 loop: CASSKGREGRRVTEAFF. CDR3 bases: TGTGCCAGCAGCAAAGGGCGAGAGGGACGGCGGGTCACTGAAGCTTTCTTT.

The chain joins TRBV6-2 or TRBV6-3 to TRBJ1-1; D is unresolved. Deletions cut 6 bases from V and 9 bases from J, with 14 bases between. CDR3 length: 12 residues. The V gene's germline CDR1 is MNHEY and CDR2 SVGEGT. CDR3 sequence: CASSPSSRKAFF. The DNA for the CDR3 is TGTGCCAGCAGCCCCTCGTCCCGGAAAGCTTTCTTT.

This clone was observed a single time. The V and J genes are TRBV3-1 (or the pseudogene TRBV3-2) and TRBJ2-1, with D perhaps matching TRBD2 (6 bases). CDR1 LGHDT and CDR2 YNNKEL come from the germline V gene (reference sequence). V was pared by 6 bases and J by 7 bases, with 16 bases between. The CDR3 is 14 amino acids. The CDR3 DNA is TGTGCCAGCAGGCCAAGCGGGCGGGAAAATGAGCAGTTCTTC. Protein sequence: CASRPSGRENEQFF.

The chain has TRBV18 and TRBJ1-6; possibly TRBD1 for D (5 bases). CDR1 and CDR2 from the germline V gene are KGHSH and LQKENI. The CDR3 contains 15 residues. V gave up 6 bases and J gave up 4 bases, with 13 bases separating them. The CDR3 sequence is CASSETVTYNSPLHF. The CDR3 DNA is TGTGCCAGCTCCGAGACAGTTACATATAATTCACCCCTCCACTTT.

The chain joins TRBV6-5 to TRBJ1-1; TRBD1 matches at 7 bases. Germline loops: CDR1 MNHEY, CDR2 SVGAGI. The CDR3 has 14 residues. V gave up 8 bases and J gave up 4 bases; unmatched junction bases: 10. The CDR3 loop is CASGRSQGSTEAFF. The CDR3 region has the DNA TGTGCCAGCGGGAGATCACAGGGGTCCACTGAAGCTTTCTTT.

The chain links TRBV12-3 or TRBV12-4 to TRBJ1-1; D remains unclear. The germline V and J ends were trimmed by 3 bases and 4 bases, with 9 bases remaining between them. The CDR3 contains 13 residues. The CDR3 protein is CASSFSRATEAFF. The CDR3 coding sequence is TGTGCCAGCAGTTTTAGTAGGGCCACTGAAGCTTTCTTT.

The rearrangement links TRBV7-3 to TRBJ1-2, with D perhaps matching TRBD1 (6 bases). This CDR3 spans 16 amino acids. V dropped 5 bases and J dropped 4 bases, with 20 bases sitting between them. CDR1 is SGHTA, CDR2 FQGTGA, per germline. In DNA form, the CDR3 reads TGTGCCAGCAGCCACGTCCCGGGACAAGGACCCTATGGCTACACCTTC. This encodes CASSHVPGQGPYGYTF.

This rearrangement joins TRBV4-3 to TRBJ2-7; 8 bases align to TRBD1. The CDR3 length is 16 residues. Unmatched junction bases numbered 8, after V lost 0 bases and J lost 4 bases. Germline values: CDR1 LGHNA, CDR2 YSLEER. Written as DNA, the CDR3 is TGCGCCAGCAGCCAAGATTGGCCAGGGGGCAGTTACGAGCAGTACTTC. Translation: CASSQDWPGGSYEQYF.

The rearrangement joins TRBV12-2 to TRBJ1-1; the DNA was not compared with TRBD1, the D call given in the table. TRBV12-2 is given as a pseudogene. The CDR3 is 15 residues long. CDR3 nucleotide sequence: TGTGCAAGTCGCCTTCCGACAGGGGATGTAACTGAAGCTTTCTTT. Amino acids: CASRLPTGDVTEAFF.

Concerning this clone: Other DNA variants within this sample encode the same CDR3. This chain connects TRBV9 to TRBJ2-7; a possible D gene is TRBD1 (7 bases). V lost 0 bases and J lost 4, with 11 bases in between. The CDR3 contains 14 residues. Looked up from germline, CDR1 is SGDLS and CDR2 is YYNGEE. CDR3 in amino acids: CASSVASGGYEQYF. The CDR3 DNA reads TGTGCCAGCAGCGTAGCGTCAGGGGGGTACGAGCAGTACTTC.

This chain joins TRBV28 and TRBJ1-1, with 8 bases aligning to TRBD1. The V segment lost 7 bases and the J segment 2 bases; nucleotides outside the gene matches: 9. CDR1 is MDHEN and CDR2 is SYDVKM in the germline V gene. CDR3 length: 15 residues. CDR3 sequence (DNA): TGTGCCAGCATTGGAACAGGGGGAGGCAACACTGAAGCTTTCTTT. Protein sequence: CASIGTGGGNTEAFF.